This TCR beta chain was retrieved from a study of blood T cells in healthy people across ages. The CDR3 is 11 amino acids. The germline gives CDR1 SGHDN, CDR2 FVKESK. With regard to this clonotype: What it recognizes is unknown. One base away lies a much larger clone, so this may be a sequencing read error.

Primed by a sample-barcoded 5' primer and a J-beta primer mix, a second PCR proceeded for about 6 to 11 cycles. The template-switch adaptor was a 5' adaptor with 12 random nucleotides. It tagged each cDNA molecule. TCRdb independently ran MiXCR on the 5' RACE reads; one entry per CDR3 protein. In the table there are roughly 860,000 distinct CDR3 sequences, around two thirds of which are singletons. Study-wide results and caveats: Age showed a roughly linear inverse relationship with TCR beta diversity per million T cells. Compared with aged donors, long-lived donors showed fewer expanded clones, suggesting selection.

The rearrangement joins TRBV14 to TRBJ2-5, with unresolved D. Gene TRBJ2-7 matches the end of the DNA better, so the J call may be wrong. Sequencing used blood. The receptor was isolated from a man aged 25-40 years in good health. This CDR3 reads CASGQVYEQYF. CDR3 bases: TGTGCCAGCGGCCAAGTATACGAGCAGTACTTC.